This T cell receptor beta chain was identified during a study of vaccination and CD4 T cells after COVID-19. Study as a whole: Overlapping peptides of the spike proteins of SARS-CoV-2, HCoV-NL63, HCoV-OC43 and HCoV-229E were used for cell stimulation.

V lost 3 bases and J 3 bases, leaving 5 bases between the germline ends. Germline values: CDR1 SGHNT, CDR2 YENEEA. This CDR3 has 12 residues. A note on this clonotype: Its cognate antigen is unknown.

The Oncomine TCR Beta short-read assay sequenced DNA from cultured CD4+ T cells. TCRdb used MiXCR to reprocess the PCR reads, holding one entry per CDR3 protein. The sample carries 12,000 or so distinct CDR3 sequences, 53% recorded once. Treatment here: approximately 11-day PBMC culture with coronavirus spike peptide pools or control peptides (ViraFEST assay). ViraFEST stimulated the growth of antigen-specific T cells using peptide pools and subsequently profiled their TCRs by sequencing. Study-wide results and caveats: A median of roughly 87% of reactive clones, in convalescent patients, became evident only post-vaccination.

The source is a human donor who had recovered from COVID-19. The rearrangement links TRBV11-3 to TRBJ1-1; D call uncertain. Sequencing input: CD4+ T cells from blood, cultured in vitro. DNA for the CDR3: TGTGCCAGCAGCTTTAGGGACACTGAAGCTTTCTTT. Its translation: CASSFRDTEAFF.